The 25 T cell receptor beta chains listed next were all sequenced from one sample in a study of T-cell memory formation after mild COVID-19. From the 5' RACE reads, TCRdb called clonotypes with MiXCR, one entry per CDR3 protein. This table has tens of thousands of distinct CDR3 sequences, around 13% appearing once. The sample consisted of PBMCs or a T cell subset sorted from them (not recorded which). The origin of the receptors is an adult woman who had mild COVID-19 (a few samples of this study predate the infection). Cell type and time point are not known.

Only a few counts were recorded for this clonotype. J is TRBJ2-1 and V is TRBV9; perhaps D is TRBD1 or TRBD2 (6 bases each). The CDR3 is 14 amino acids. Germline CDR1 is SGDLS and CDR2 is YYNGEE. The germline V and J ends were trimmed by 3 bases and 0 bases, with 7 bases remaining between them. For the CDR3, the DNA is TGTGCCAGCAGCGAGGGGGGCTCCTACAATGAGCAGTTCTTC. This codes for CASSEGGSYNEQFF.

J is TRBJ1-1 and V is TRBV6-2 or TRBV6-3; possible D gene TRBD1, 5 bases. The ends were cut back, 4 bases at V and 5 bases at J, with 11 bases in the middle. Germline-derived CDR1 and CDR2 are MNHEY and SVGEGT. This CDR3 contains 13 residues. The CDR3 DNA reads TGTGCCAGCAGTTTTGACAGCATTACTGAAGCTTTCTTT. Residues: CASSFDSITEAFF.

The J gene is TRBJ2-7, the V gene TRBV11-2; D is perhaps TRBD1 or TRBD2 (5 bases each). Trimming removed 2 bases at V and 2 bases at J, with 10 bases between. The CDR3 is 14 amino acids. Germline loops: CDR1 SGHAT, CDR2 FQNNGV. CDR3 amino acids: CASSLWGPPYEQYF. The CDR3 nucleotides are TGTGCCAGCAGCTTATGGGGACCCCCCTACGAGCAGTACTTC. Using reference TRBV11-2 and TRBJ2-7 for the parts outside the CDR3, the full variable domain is EAGVAQSPRYKIIEKRQSVAFWCNPISGHATLYWYQQILGQGPKLLIQFQNNGVVDDSQLPKDRFSAERLKGVDSTLKIQPAKLEDSAVYLCASSLWGPPYEQYFGPGTRLTVT.

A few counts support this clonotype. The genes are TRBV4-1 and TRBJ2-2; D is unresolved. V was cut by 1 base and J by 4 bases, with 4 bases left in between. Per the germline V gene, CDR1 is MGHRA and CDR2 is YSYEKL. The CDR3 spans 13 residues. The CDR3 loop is CASSQGITGELFF. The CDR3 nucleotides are TGCGCCAGCAGCCAAGGGATCACCGGGGAGCTGTTTTTT.

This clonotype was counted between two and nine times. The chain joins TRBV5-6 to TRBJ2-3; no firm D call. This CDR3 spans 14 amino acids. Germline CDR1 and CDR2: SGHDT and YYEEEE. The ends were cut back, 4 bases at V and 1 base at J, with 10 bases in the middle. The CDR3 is CASSPGGGTDTQYF. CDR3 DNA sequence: TGTGCCAGCAGCCCAGGCGGAGGCACAGATACGCAGTATTTT. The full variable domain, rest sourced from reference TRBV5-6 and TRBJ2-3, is DAGVTQSPTHLIKTRGQQVTLRCSPKSGHDTVSWYQQALGQGPQFIFQYYEEEERQRGNFPDRFSGHQFPNYSSELNVNALLLGDSALYLCASSPGGGTDTQYFGPGTRLTVL.

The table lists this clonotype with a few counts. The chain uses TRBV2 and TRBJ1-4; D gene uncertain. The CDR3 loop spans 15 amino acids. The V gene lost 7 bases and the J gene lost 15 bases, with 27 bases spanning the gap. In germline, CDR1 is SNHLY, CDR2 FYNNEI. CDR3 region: CASTPGDGALKKVFF. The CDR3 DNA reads TGTGCCAGCACCCCCGGAGACGGTGCGTTAAAAAAGGTGTTTTTT.

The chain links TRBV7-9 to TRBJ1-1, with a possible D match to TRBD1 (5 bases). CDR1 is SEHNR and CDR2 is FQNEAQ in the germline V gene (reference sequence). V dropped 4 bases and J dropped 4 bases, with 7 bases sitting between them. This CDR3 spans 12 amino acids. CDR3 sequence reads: CASSSDSTEAFF. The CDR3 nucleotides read TGTGCCAGCAGCTCCGACAGCACTGAAGCTTTCTTT.

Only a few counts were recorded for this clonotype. The CDR3 protein is CASSPEGARTDTQYF. CDR3 coding DNA: TGTGCCAGCTCACCGGAGGGGGCCCGCACAGATACGCAGTATTTT. V and J are TRBV18 and TRBJ2-3; TRBD1 might be the D (7 bases). V shed 3 bases and J shed 1 base, with 11 bases lying between them. CDR1 KGHSH and CDR2 LQKENI come from the germline V gene. The CDR3 has 15 amino acids.

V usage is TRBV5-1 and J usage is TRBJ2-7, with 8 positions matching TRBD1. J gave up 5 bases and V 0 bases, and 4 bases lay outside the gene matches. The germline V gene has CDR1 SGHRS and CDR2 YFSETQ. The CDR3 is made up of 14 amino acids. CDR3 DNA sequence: TGCGCCAGCAGCTTGGGGACAGGGCCGGACGAGCAGTACTTC. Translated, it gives CASSLGTGPDEQYF.

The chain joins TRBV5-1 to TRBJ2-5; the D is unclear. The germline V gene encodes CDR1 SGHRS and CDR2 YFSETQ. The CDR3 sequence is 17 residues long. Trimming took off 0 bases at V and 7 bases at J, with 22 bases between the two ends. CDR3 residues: CASSLGADSSAMGTQYF. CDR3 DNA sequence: TGCGCCAGCAGCTTGGGGGCCGACTCGTCGGCGATGGGGACCCAGTACTTC.

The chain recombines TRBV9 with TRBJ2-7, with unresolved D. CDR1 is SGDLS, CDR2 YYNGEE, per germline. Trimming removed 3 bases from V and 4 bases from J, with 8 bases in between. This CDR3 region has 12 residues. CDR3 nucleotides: TGTGCCAGCAGCGCGCTAGGATACGAGCAGTACTTC. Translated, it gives CASSALGYEQYF.

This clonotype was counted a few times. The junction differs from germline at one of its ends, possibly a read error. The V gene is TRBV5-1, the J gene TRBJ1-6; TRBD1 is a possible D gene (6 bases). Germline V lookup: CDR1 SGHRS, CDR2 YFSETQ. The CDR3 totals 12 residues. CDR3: CASRLEGAPLHF. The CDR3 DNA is TGCGCCAGCAGGTTGGAGGGGGCACCCCTCCACTTT.

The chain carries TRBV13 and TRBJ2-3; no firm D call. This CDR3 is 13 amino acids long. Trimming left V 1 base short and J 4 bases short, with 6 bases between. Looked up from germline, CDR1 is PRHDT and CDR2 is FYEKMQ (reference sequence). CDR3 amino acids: CASSLDLADTQYF. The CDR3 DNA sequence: TGTGCCAGCAGCTTAGACCTCGCAGATACGCAGTATTTT.

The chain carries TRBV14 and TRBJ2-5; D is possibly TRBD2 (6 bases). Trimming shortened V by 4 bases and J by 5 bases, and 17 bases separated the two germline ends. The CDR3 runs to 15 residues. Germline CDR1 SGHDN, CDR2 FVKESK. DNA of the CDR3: TGTGCCAGCAGCCGTCCGGGACTTCAGGGCGAGACCCAGTACTTC. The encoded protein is CASSRPGLQGETQYF.

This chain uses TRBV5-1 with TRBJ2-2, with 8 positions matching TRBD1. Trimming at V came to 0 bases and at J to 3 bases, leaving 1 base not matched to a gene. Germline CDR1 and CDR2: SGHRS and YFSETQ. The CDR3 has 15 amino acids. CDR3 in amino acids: CASSLGQGYTGELFF. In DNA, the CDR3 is TGCGCCAGCAGCTTGGGACAGGGGTACACCGGGGAGCTGTTTTTT. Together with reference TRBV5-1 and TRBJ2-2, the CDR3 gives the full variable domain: KAGVTQTPRYLIKTRGQQVTLSCSPISGHRSVSWYQQTPGQGLQFLFEYFSETQRNKGNFPGRFSGRQFSNSRSEMNVSTLELGDSALYLCASSLGQGYTGELFFGEGSRLTVL.

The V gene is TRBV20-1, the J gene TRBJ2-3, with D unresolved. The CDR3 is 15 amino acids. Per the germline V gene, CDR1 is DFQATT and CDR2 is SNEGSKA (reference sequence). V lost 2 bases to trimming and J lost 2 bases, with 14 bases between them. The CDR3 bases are TGCAGTGCTAGAAGCGTTGAGTCACACACAGATACGCAGTATTTT. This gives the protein CSARSVESHTDTQYF.

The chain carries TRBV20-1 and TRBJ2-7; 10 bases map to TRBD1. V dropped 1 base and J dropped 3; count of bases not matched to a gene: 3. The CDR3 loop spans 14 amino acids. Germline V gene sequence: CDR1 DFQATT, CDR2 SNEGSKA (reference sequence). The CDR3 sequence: CSARGGQGLYEQYF. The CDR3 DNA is TGCAGTGCTAGAGGGGGACAGGGGCTCTACGAGCAGTACTTC.

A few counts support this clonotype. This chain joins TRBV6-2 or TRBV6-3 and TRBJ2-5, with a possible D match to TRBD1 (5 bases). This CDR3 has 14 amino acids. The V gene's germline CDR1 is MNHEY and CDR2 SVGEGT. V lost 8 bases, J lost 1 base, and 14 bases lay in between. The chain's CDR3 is CASPLRQSQETQYF. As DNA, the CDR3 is TGTGCCAGCCCCCTCCGACAGTCCCAAGAGACCCAGTACTTC.

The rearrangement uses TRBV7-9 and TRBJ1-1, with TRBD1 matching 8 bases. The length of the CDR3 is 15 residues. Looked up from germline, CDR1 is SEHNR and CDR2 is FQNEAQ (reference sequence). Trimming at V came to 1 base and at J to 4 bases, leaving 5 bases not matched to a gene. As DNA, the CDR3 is TGTGCCAGCAGCTTAGGGACAGGGAGGGGCACTGAAGCTTTCTTT. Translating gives CASSLGTGRGTEAFF.

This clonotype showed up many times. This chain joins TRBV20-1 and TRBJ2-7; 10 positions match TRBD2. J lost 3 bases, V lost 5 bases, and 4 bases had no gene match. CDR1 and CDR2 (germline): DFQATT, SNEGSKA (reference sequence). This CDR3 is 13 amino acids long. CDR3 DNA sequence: TGCAGTGCTCCCGGGACTAGCGACTACGAGCAGTACTTC. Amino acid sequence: CSAPGTSDYEQYF.

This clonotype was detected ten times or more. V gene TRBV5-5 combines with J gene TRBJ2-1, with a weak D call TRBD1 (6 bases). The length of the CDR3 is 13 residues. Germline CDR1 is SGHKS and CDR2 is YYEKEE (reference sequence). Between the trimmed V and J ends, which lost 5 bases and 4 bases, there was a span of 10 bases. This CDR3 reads CASSPDSYNEQFF. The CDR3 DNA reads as TGTGCCAGCAGTCCGGACAGTTACAATGAGCAGTTCTTC.

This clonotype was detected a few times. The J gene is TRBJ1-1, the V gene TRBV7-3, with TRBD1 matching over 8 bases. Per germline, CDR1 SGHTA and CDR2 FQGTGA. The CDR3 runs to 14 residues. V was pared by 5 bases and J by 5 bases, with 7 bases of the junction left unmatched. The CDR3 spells CASSTGQGGTEAFF. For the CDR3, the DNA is TGTGCCAGCAGCACCGGACAGGGAGGAACTGAAGCTTTCTTT.

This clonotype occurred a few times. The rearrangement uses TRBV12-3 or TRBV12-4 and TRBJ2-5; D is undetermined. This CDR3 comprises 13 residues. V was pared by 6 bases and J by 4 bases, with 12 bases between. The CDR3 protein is CASRDPLRETQYF. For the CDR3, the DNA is TGTGCCAGCAGGGACCCCCTGCGAGAGACCCAGTACTTC.

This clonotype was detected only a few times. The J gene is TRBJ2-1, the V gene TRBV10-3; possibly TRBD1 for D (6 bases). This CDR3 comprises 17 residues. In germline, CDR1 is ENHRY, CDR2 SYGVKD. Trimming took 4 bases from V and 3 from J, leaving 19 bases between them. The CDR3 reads CAISGGLEGVHYNEQFF. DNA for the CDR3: TGTGCCATCAGTGGCGGTCTCGAGGGGGTACACTACAATGAGCAGTTCTTC.

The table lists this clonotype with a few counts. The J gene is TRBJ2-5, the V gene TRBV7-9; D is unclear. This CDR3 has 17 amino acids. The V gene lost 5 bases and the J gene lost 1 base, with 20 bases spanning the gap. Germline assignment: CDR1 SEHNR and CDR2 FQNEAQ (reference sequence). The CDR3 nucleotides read TGTGCCAGCAGCAAGAATTATCCCAAAGGGATCCAAGAGACCCAGTACTTC. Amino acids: CASSKNYPKGIQETQYF.